The present entry profiles one TCR beta chain with its context. Its antigen is unidentified. The data were obtained in a study of cytomegalovirus exposure and HLA in healthy donors. Study observations and caveats: A reported reduction in N-insertions relative to the roughly 700-donor mean was seen in an Asian-associated ancestry cluster in a later analysis. Most TCR sequences were seen very rarely across donors, but some public TCRs occurred in many.

Per germline, CDR1 LNHDA and CDR2 SQIVND (reference sequence). This CDR3 spans 15 amino acids. Trimming cost V 6 bases and J 8 bases; bases outside gene matches: 14. PCR employed 60 Vbeta and 13 Jbeta primers. Original processing methods: Around 11 million shared chains were among the about 80 million unique TCR beta chains that a later analysis counted. Assay: immunoSEQ multiplex PCR; the TCRdb copy retains only in-frame clones and omits some. That table furnishes V, J and clone size, whereas the DNA furnished D and trimming. The table lists approximately 190,000 clones. The material sequenced was PBMCs. The rearrangement joins TRBV19 to TRBJ2-3; TRBD1 matches at 7 bases. The TCR sequence derives from a boy aged 5-17 years in good health and CMV-seronegative. As DNA, the CDR3 is TGTGCCAGTAGATTGAACCTTGACAGGGAAGGTACGCAGTATTTT. Its translation is CASRLNLDREGTQYF.